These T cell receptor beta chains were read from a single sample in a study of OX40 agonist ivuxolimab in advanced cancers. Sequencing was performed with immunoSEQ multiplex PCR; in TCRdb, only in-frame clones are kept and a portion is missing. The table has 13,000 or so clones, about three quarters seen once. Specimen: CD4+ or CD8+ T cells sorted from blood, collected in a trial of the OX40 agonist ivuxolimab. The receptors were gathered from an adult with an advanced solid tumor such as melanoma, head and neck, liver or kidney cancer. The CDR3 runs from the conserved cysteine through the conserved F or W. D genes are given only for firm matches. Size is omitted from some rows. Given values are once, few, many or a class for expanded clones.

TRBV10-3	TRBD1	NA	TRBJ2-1	CAISESWDRGQSSYNEQFF	TGTGCCATCAGTGAGTCCTGGGACAGGGGACAGAGCTCCTACAATGAGCAGTTCTTC
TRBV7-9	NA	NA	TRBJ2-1	CASSWSGSEQFF	TGTGCCAGCAGCTGGTCTGGGAGCGAGCAGTTCTTC
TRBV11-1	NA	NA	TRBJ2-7	CASSLDESSSYEQYF	TGTGCCAGCAGCTTAGACGAATCAAGCTCCTACGAGCAGTACTTC
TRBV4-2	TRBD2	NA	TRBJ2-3	CASSFGLAADTQYF	TGTGCCAGCAGCTTCGGACTAGCGGCAGATACGCAGTATTTT
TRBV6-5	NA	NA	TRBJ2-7	CASSLNTAPFYEQYF	TGTGCCAGCAGTCTAAACACAGCCCCCTTCTACGAGCAGTACTTC
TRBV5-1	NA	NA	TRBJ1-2	CASSPGATGGGYGYTF	TGCGCCAGCAGCCCGGGGGCGACAGGAGGGGGCTATGGCTACACCTTC
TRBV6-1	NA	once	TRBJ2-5	CASSKQDRTQETQYF	TGTGCCAGCAGCAAGCAAGACAGGACACAAGAGACCCAGTACTTC
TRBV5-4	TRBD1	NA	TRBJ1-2	CASSLGTGTGYGYTF	TGTGCCAGCAGCTTGGGCACCGGGACAGGGTATGGCTACACCTTC
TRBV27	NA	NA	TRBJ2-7	CASSYPSFEQYF	TGTGCCAGCAGTTACCCCTCGTTCGAGCAGTACTTC
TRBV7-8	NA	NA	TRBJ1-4	CASSLGGGGLNEKLFF	TGTGCCAGCAGCTTAGGGGGCGGGGGATTAAATGAAAAACTGTTTTTT
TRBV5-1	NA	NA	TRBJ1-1	CASSPLGLTEAFF	TGCGCCAGCAGCCCCCTCGGTCTCACTGAAGCTTTCTTT
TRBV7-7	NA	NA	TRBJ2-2	CASSLDSGLFSGELFF	TGTGCTAGCAGCCTCGATAGCGGACTGTTTTCCGGGGAGCTGTTTTTT